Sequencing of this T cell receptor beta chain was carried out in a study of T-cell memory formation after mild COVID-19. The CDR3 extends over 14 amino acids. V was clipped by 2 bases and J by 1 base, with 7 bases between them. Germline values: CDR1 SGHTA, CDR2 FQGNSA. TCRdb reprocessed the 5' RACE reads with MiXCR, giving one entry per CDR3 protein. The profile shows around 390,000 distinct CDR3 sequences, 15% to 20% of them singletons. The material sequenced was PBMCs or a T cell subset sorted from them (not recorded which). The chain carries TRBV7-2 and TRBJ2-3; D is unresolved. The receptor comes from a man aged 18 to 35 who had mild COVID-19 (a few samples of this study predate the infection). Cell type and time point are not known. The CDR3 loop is CASSLLARTDTQYF. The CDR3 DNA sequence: TGTGCCAGCAGCTTATTGGCACGCACAGATACGCAGTATTTT. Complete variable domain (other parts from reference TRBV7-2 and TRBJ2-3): GAGVSQSPSNKVTEKGKDVELRCDPISGHTALYWYRQSLGQGLEFLIYFQGNSAPDKSGLPSDRFSAERTGGSVSTLTIQRTQQEDSAVYLCASSLLARTDTQYFGPGTRLTVL.